Below, 17 T cell receptor beta chains from the same sample are listed, as sequenced in a study of blood T cells in healthy people across ages. Next came a second PCR, run for about 6 to 11 cycles, which used a sample-barcoded 5' primer along with a J-beta primer mix. A single record per CDR3 protein comes from TCRdb applying MiXCR to the 5' RACE reads. This sample has over 300,000 distinct CDR3 sequences, with 52% found just once. The sequencing input was blood. The receptors derive from a man in his sixties in good health.

V usage is TRBV28 and J usage is TRBJ2-7; maybe TRBD1 (5 bases). With 5 bases removed from V and 7 bases from J, the gap between germline ends came to 18 bases. From germline, CDR1 is MDHEN and CDR2 SYDVKM. This CDR3 is 14 amino acids long. The CDR3 loop reads CASSLIPGQGEQYF. In DNA form, the CDR3 reads TGTGCCAGCAGTCTAATCCCAGGGCAGGGTGAGCAGTACTTC.

The rearrangement joins TRBV20-1 to TRBJ2-1; no clear D gene. Germline V CDR1 and CDR2: DFQATT, SNEGSKA (reference sequence). Trimming took off 3 bases at V and 0 bases at J, with 9 bases between the two ends. The CDR3 runs 14 residues. CDR3 coding DNA: TGCAGTGCTAGTCCCCGGAGCTCCTACAATGAGCAGTTCTTC. As protein: CSASPRSSYNEQFF.

This clonotype was picked up many times. This chain joins TRBV6-2 or TRBV6-3 and TRBJ2-5; D call uncertain. The CDR3 length is 12 residues. Between the trimmed V and J ends, which lost 2 bases and 4 bases, there was a span of 5 bases. Germline-derived CDR1 and CDR2 are MNHEY and SVGEGT. In DNA, the CDR3 is TGTGCCAGCAGTTACAGCCGAGAGACCCAGTACTTC. It yields the protein CASSYSRETQYF.

This clonotype appeared once. This chain joins TRBV5-1 and TRBJ2-7, with 8 bases lining up with TRBD1. The CDR3 runs 14 residues. With V trimmed by 2 bases and J by 5 bases, 6 bases remained unmatched. The germline V gene encodes CDR1 SGHRS and CDR2 YFSETQ. In nucleotides, the CDR3 is TGCGCCAGCAGCTTTCGACAGGGGTCCGACGAGCAGTACTTC. Amino acid sequence: CASSFRQGSDEQYF.

This clonotype occurred a few times. The rearrangement joins TRBV6-6 to TRBJ2-3, with D perhaps TRBD2 (5 bases). The V gene lost 4 bases and the J gene lost 2 bases, with 13 bases spanning the gap. The CDR3 is 15 residues long. Germline assignment: CDR1 MNHNY and CDR2 SVGAGI (reference sequence). CDR3 sequence (DNA): TGTGCCAGCAGTTTTATCGTCGGGGACACAGATACGCAGTATTTT. Translated: CASSFIVGDTDTQYF.

This clonotype was observed a handful of times. The gene calls are TRBV7-2 and TRBJ2-1, with 9 bases aligning to TRBD2. Germline-derived CDR1 and CDR2 are SGHTA and FQGNSA. The CDR3 is made up of 15 amino acids. V gave up 1 base and J gave up 6 bases; unmatched junction bases: 4. CDR3 amino acids: CASSLVWTSANEQFF. The CDR3 DNA is TGTGCCAGCAGCTTAGTATGGACTAGCGCCAATGAGCAGTTCTTC.

This clonotype showed up just a few times. As DNA, the CDR3 is TGTGCCAGCAGTCTAATCCTCCTAGCGGGAGATGCCGGGGAGCTGTTTTTT. It translates to CASSLILLAGDAGELFF. V usage is TRBV28 and J usage is TRBJ2-2; 10 bases are shared with TRBD2. V dropped 5 bases and J dropped 6; count of bases not matched to a gene: 12. The germline V gene encodes CDR1 MDHEN and CDR2 SYDVKM. This CDR3 spans 17 amino acids.

V and J are TRBV20-1 and TRBJ1-1, with unresolved D. Trimming cost V 1 base and J 3 bases, with 6 bases left between them. Germline CDR1 and CDR2: DFQATT and SNEGSKA (reference sequence). CDR3 length: 12 residues. The DNA for the CDR3 is TGCAGTGCTAGAGTGCCGTACACTGAAGCTTTCTTT. Translation: CSARVPYTEAFF.

The chain links TRBV7-2 to TRBJ1-4; perhaps TRBD1 as D (6 bases). The CDR3 extends over 15 amino acids. V lost 1 base and J 10 bases, leaving 16 bases between the germline ends. Germline V CDR1 and CDR2: SGHTA, FQGNSA. CDR3 bases: TGTGCCAGCAGCTTAGGGGCCAGCCTACAGGGAAAACTGTTTTTT. It codes for CASSLGASLQGKLFF. Full variable domain (missing parts from reference TRBV7-2 and TRBJ1-4): GAGVSQSPSNKVTEKGKDVELRCDPISGHTALYWYRQSLGQGLEFLIYFQGNSAPDKSGLPSDRFSAERTGGSVSTLTIQRTQQEDSAVYLCASSLGASLQGKLFFGSGTQLSVL.

The V and J genes are TRBV2 and TRBJ2-7, with 9 bases identical to TRBD2. The tail of the sequence fits TRBJ2-5 better, so the J call may be wrong. This CDR3 has 14 residues. Germline assignment: CDR1 SNHLY and CDR2 FYNNEI. The CDR3 loop reads CASRRAGGGETQYF. Written as DNA, the CDR3 is TGTGCCAGCAGGCGAGCGGGAGGTGGCGAGACCCAGTACTTC.

This rearrangement joins TRBV20-1 to TRBJ2-7; D might be TRBD1 (6 bases). CDR1 and CDR2 (germline): DFQATT, SNEGSKA (reference sequence). V lost 0 bases, J lost 5 bases, and 11 bases lay in between. The CDR3 length is 13 residues. CDR3 in amino acids: CSARDQGLHEQYF. Here the CDR3 DNA reads TGCAGTGCTAGAGACCAGGGGTTGCACGAGCAGTACTTC.

This clonotype was counted at least ten times. The chain joins TRBV7-2 to TRBJ2-3; D gene ambiguous. There are 12 residues in the CDR3. The V gene lost 5 bases and the J gene lost 8 bases, with 11 bases spanning the gap. Germline V gives CDR1 SGHTA, CDR2 FQGNSA. The CDR3 bases are TGTGCCAGCAGCCCCGACACTGGTACGCAGTATTTT. This gives the protein CASSPDTGTQYF.

CDR3 DNA: TGTGCCAGCAGTCCCGGGGGGTCGCTCAGCACAGATACGCAGTATTTT. Protein product: CASSPGGSLSTDTQYF. This chain uses TRBV6-6 with TRBJ2-3; 7 bases are shared with TRBD2. CDR1 is MNHNY and CDR2 is SVGAGI in the germline V gene (reference sequence). The CDR3 spans 16 residues. V lost 5 bases to trimming and J lost 0 bases; unmatched junction nucleotides: 8.

The J gene is TRBJ2-3, the V gene TRBV27, with D possibly being TRBD2 (7 bases). The CDR3 has 16 residues. Germline V gives CDR1 MNHEY, CDR2 SMNVEV (reference sequence). V was cut by 3 bases and J by 2 bases, with 15 bases left in between. CDR3 bases: TGTGCCAGCAGTTTTGGTCGGGGGGCCTTCACAGATACGCAGTATTTT. Translation: CASSFGRGAFTDTQYF.

The chain has TRBV21-1 and TRBJ2-5; the DNA was not compared with TRBD1, the D call given in the table. TRBV21-1 is given as a pseudogene. CDR3 length: 18 amino acids. CDR3 in DNA: TGTGCCAGCAGCCCATCCCCGGGACAGGGGACGGGGAAAGAGACCCAGTACTTC. It is translated as CASSPSPGQGTGKETQYF.

This rearrangement joins TRBV7-9 to TRBJ2-7; D ambiguous. There are 15 residues in the CDR3. Per germline, CDR1 SEHNR and CDR2 FQNEAQ (reference sequence). The V end was cut by 5 bases, the J end by 0 bases, with 14 bases between. In DNA form, the CDR3 reads TGTGCCAGCAGCCCCCCACCCCGGAGCTCCTACGAGCAGTACTTC. It translates to CASSPPPRSSYEQYF. Together with reference TRBV7-9 and TRBJ2-7, the CDR3 gives the full variable domain: DTGVSQNPRHKITKRGQNVTFRCDPISEHNRLYWYRQTLGQGPEFLTYFQNEAQLEKSRLLSDRFSAERPKGSFSTLEIQRTEQGDSAMYLCASSPPPRSSYEQYFGPGTRLTVT.

The DNA of the CDR3 is TGCAGCCCGGGCCCTCCCCAAGGCTCTGGGGCCAACGTCCTGACTTTC. Amino acids: CSPGPPQGSGANVLTF. The genes are TRBV29-1 and TRBJ2-6; D not resolved. The CDR3 has 16 residues. V was shortened by 8 bases and J by 0 bases, with 17 bases between the two germline ends. Germline lookup yields CDR1 SQVTM and CDR2 ANQGSEA.